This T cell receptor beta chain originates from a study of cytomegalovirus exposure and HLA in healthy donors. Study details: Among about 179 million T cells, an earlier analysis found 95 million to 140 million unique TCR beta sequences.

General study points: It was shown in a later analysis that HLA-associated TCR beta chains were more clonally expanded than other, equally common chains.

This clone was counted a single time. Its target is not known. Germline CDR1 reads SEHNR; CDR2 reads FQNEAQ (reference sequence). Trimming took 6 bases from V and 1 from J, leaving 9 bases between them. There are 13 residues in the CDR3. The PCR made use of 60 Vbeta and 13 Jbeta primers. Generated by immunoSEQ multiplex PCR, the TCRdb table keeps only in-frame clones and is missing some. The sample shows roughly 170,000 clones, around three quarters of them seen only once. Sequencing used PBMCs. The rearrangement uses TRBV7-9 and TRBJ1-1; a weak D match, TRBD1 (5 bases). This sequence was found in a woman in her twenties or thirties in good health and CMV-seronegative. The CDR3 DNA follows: TGTGCCAGCAGAGGGGAAGAGAACACTGAAGCTTTCTTT. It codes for CASRGEENTEAFF.